These 21 T cell receptor beta chains came from one sample sequenced in a study of PD-L1 blockade in urothelial cancer. Time point described: pretreatment peripheral blood. Some clones are missing from TCRdb's copy, which holds only in-frame ones; the method was immunoSEQ multiplex PCR. The sample yields under 50,000 clones, roughly 90% seen once. The sample here was PBMCs, taken around atezolizumab (anti-PD-L1) treatment. The receptors stem from a woman aged 55-69 years with urothelial cancer.

The genes are TRBV12-2 and TRBJ2-1; the DNA was not used to check the table's D call, TRBD1. TRBV12-2 is a listed pseudogene. This CDR3 is 15 amino acids long. CDR3 bases: TGTGCAAGTCGCTTACCGGGACAGCGACACAATGAGCAGTTCTTC. Amino acid sequence: CASRLPGQRHNEQFF.

The chain links TRBV7-2 to TRBJ1-3, with D unclear. V was trimmed by 5 bases and J by 4 bases, leaving 12 bases between them. CDR3 size: 14 residues. CDR1 and CDR2 from the germline V gene are SGHTA and FQGNSA. In nucleotides, the CDR3 is TGTGCCAGCAGCCCCCGGCAGGTGGGAAACACCATATATTTT. It specifies CASSPRQVGNTIYF.

The J gene is TRBJ2-1, the V gene TRBV21-1; the DNA was not compared with TRBD1, the D call given in the table. TRBV21-1 is assigned pseudogene status. The CDR3 has 15 amino acids. For the CDR3, the DNA is TGTGCCAGCAGCTACAGGGGGCGATCCTACAATGAGCAGTTCTTC. It specifies CASSYRGRSYNEQFF.

The chain joins TRBV6-5 to TRBJ1-4, with D possibly TRBD1 on 5 matching bases. The V and J ends lost 2 bases and 6 bases respectively, with 13 bases between them. Germline lookup yields CDR1 MNHEY and CDR2 SVGAGI. The CDR3 extends over 15 amino acids. The CDR3 spells CASSYGGVRDEKLFF. The CDR3 nucleotides are TGTGCCAGCAGTTACGGGGGGGTAAGGGATGAAAAACTGTTTTTT.

V usage is TRBV7-9 and J usage is TRBJ2-5; 12 nucleotides match TRBD2. This CDR3 is 16 amino acids long. In germline, CDR1 is SEHNR, CDR2 FQNEAQ (reference sequence). V shed 4 bases and J 4 bases; nucleotides not matched to a gene: 7. The DNA of the CDR3 is TGTGCCAGCAGCTCCCGACTAGCGGGAGCTGTAGAGACCCAGTACTTC. Encoded protein: CASSSRLAGAVETQYF.

The chain joins TRBV6-4 to TRBJ1-1; TRBD1 is a possible D gene (5 bases). The CDR3 spans 14 residues. Per germline, CDR1 MRHNA and CDR2 SNTAGT. The V end was cut by 4 bases, the J end by 0 bases, with 9 bases between. CDR3 region: CASSAGSLNTEAFF. CDR3 DNA sequence: TGTGCCAGCAGTGCAGGGTCCCTGAACACTGAAGCTTTCTTT.

The V and J genes are TRBV5-1 and TRBJ2-7; D is possibly TRBD2 (7 bases). V dropped 2 bases and J dropped 1 base, with 16 bases sitting between them. This CDR3 has 16 amino acids. Germline V gives CDR1 SGHRS, CDR2 YFSETQ. The CDR3 region has the DNA TGCGCCAGCAGCTTAGGGGGGCGGGGGACTTCCTACGAGCAGTACTTC. It encodes CASSLGGRGTSYEQYF.

The chain uses TRBV10-3 and TRBJ2-1; D is perhaps TRBD2 (6 bases). V lost 0 bases to trimming and J lost 4 bases, with 16 bases between them. Germline CDR1 ENHRY, CDR2 SYGVKD. The CDR3 contains 17 residues. CDR3: CAISESKAGTQYNEQFF. CDR3 bases: TGTGCCATCAGTGAGTCGAAGGCGGGAACCCAATACAATGAGCAGTTCTTC.

The V and J genes are TRBV19 and TRBJ1-2; TRBD1 matches at 7 bases. The ends lost 5 bases at V and 0 bases at J; junction bases unmatched: 9. This CDR3 is built from 16 residues. CDR1 and CDR2 from the germline V gene are LNHDA and SQIVND (reference sequence). CDR3 sequence: CASSGADRATNYGYTF. CDR3 coding DNA: TGTGCCAGTAGTGGCGCCGACAGGGCCACTAACTATGGCTACACCTTC. Full variable domain (rest looked up from reference TRBV19 and TRBJ1-2): DGGITQSPKYLFRKEGQNVTLSCEQNLNHDAMYWYRQDPGQGLRLIYYSQIVNDFQKGDIAEGYSVSREKKESFPLTVTSAQKNPTAFYLCASSGADRATNYGYTFGSGTRLTVV.

The gene calls are TRBV28 and TRBJ2-7, with 8 bases fitting TRBD2. V dropped 4 bases and J dropped 0; count of bases not matched to a gene: 5. The CDR3 runs to 15 residues. Germline CDR1 is MDHEN and CDR2 is SYDVKM. The CDR3 DNA reads as TGTGCCAGCAGTTCCCGGGGGGGCCGCTCCTACGAGCAGTACTTC. Encoded protein: CASSSRGGRSYEQYF.

The chain recombines TRBV29-1 with TRBJ1-5; 7 bases fit TRBD1. The CDR3 is 13 residues long. Germline CDR1 is SQVTM and CDR2 is ANQGSEA. V lost 4 bases, J lost 4 bases, and 4 bases stayed unmatched. The CDR3: CSVGAGGNQPQHF. The CDR3 coding sequence is TGCAGCGTTGGGGCAGGGGGGAATCAGCCCCAGCATTTT.

This clone showed up just a few times. This chain links TRBV5-1 with TRBJ2-3, with D unresolved. The CDR3 extends over 14 amino acids. Trimming left V 0 bases short and J 0 bases short, with 5 bases between. CDR1 and CDR2 (germline): SGHRS, YFSETQ. The CDR3 coding sequence is TGCGCCAGCAGCTTGGCGCGGAGCACAGATACGCAGTATTTT. It yields the protein CASSLARSTDTQYF. Full variable domain (remainder filled in from reference TRBV5-1 and TRBJ2-3): KAGVTQTPRYLIKTRGQQVTLSCSPISGHRSVSWYQQTPGQGLQFLFEYFSETQRNKGNFPGRFSGRQFSNSRSEMNVSTLELGDSALYLCASSLARSTDTQYFGPGTRLTVL.

This chain links TRBV11-3 with TRBJ1-3; TRBD1 is a possible D gene (5 bases). Trimming left V 3 bases short and J 0 bases short, with 9 bases between. Germline loops: CDR1 SGHNT, CDR2 YENEEA. The CDR3 length is 15 residues. The CDR3 sequence: CASSFDSTSGNTIYF. DNA for the CDR3: TGTGCCAGCAGCTTCGACAGTACCTCTGGAAACACCATATATTTT.

The chain carries TRBV4-2 and TRBJ2-5; tentatively, D is TRBD1 (6 bases). The CDR3 is made up of 14 amino acids. CDR1 is LGHNA, CDR2 YNFKEQ, per germline. V was clipped by 2 bases and J by 2 bases, with 9 bases between them. The CDR3 sequence: CASSQPQGQETQYF. For the CDR3, the DNA is TGTGCCAGCAGCCAACCCCAGGGGCAAGAGACCCAGTACTTC.

This chain connects TRBV18 to TRBJ2-7; TRBD1 agrees at 9 bases. Germline CDR1 reads KGHSH; CDR2 reads LQKENI. The CDR3 consists of 15 residues. V dropped 0 bases and J dropped 6; count of bases not matched to a gene: 6. DNA for the CDR3: TGTGCCAGCTCACCACCGGGACAGGGAGGCGGCGAGCAGTACTTC. The encoded protein is CASSPPGQGGGEQYF.

The chain is built from TRBV6-1 and TRBJ2-5, with TRBD1 matching over 7 bases. V lost 6 bases to trimming and J lost 4 bases; unmatched junction nucleotides: 8. Germline CDR1 MNHNS, CDR2 SASEGT. The CDR3 runs 14 residues. The CDR3 nucleotides read TGTGCCAGCAGAGAACAGGGGTCTTCAGAGACCCAGTACTTC. Translation: CASREQGSSETQYF.

DNA for the CDR3: TGTGCCAGCAGTTTATCCGGCGGGAGTTACGAGCAGTACTTC. It translates to CASSLSGGSYEQYF. J is TRBJ2-7 and V is TRBV27; 7 bases map to TRBD2. CDR1 and CDR2 (germline): MNHEY, SMNVEV (reference sequence). V dropped 0 bases and J dropped 4; count of bases not matched to a gene: 3. The CDR3 is 14 amino acids.

V and J are TRBV5-1 and TRBJ1-1; D is perhaps TRBD1 (6 bases). CDR3 size: 15 residues. Germline CDR1 is SGHRS and CDR2 is YFSETQ. Trimming shortened V by 2 bases and J by 1 base, and 12 bases separated the two germline ends. The CDR3 region has the DNA TGCGCCAGCAGCTTCTCTGGGACACCGAACACTGAAGCTTTCTTT. This codes for CASSFSGTPNTEAFF.

This clone was seen only once. The chain has TRBV7-9 and TRBJ1-1, with D possibly being TRBD1 (5 bases). Germline loops: CDR1 SEHNR, CDR2 FQNEAQ (reference sequence). The CDR3 extends over 15 amino acids. V was shortened by 5 bases and J by 1 base, with 14 bases between the two germline ends. CDR3 sequence (DNA): TGTGCCAGCAGCGTATCAGGGTCCAAGAACACTGAAGCTTTCTTT. Protein: CASSVSGSKNTEAFF.

The chain combines TRBV29-1 with TRBJ2-1, with 7 positions matching TRBD2. CDR1 is SQVTM and CDR2 is ANQGSEA in the germline V gene. V was pared by 4 bases and J by 2 bases, with 2 bases of the junction left unmatched. This CDR3 region has 13 residues. This CDR3 is CSVGREAYNEQFF. The CDR3 DNA is TGCAGCGTTGGACGGGAGGCCTACAATGAGCAGTTCTTC.

The chain has TRBV11-2 and TRBJ2-1, with 7 bases matching TRBD2. V shed 1 base, J shed 6 bases, and the junction held 6 bases outside the gene matches. Germline values: CDR1 SGHAT, CDR2 FQNNGV. The CDR3 sequence is 15 residues long. The CDR3 loop is CASSLGGRAFNEQFF. The CDR3 bases are TGTGCCAGCAGCTTAGGTGGGAGGGCCTTCAATGAGCAGTTCTTC. Full variable domain (remainder filled in from reference TRBV11-2 and TRBJ2-1): EAGVAQSPRYKIIEKRQSVAFWCNPISGHATLYWYQQILGQGPKLLIQFQNNGVVDDSQLPKDRFSAERLKGVDSTLKIQPAKLEDSAVYLCASSLGGRAFNEQFFGPGTRLTVL.